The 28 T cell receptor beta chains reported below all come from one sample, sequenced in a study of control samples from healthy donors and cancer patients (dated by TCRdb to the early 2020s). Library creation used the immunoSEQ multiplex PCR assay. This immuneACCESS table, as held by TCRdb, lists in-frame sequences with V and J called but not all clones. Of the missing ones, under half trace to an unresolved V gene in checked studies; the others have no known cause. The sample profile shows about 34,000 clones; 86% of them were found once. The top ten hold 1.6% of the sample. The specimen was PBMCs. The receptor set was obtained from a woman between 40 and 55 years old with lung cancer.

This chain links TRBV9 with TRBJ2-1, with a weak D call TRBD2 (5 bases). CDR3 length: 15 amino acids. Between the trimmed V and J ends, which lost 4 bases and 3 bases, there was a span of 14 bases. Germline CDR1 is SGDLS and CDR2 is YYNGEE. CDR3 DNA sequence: TGTGCCAGCAGCCTTAGCGCCGAGGGCTACAATGAGCAGTTCTTC. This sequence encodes CASSLSAEGYNEQFF.

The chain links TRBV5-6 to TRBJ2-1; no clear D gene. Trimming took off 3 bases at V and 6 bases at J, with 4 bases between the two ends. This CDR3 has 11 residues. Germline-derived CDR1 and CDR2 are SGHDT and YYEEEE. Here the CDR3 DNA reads TGTGCCAGCAGCTATTTCAATGAGCAGTTCTTC. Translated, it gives CASSYFNEQFF.

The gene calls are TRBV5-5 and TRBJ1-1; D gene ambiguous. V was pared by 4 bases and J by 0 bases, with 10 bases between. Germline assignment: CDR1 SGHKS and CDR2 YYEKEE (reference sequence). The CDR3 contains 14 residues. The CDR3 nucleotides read TGTGCCAGCAGCCTAGCAATCATGAACACTGAAGCTTTCTTT. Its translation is CASSLAIMNTEAFF.

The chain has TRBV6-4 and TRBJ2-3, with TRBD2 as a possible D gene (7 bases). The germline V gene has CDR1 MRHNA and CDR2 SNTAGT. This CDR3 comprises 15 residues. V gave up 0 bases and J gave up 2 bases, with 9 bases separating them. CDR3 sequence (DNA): TGTGCCAGCAGTGACTCAGGGGGGGCCACAGATACGCAGTATTTT. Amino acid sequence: CASSDSGGATDTQYF.

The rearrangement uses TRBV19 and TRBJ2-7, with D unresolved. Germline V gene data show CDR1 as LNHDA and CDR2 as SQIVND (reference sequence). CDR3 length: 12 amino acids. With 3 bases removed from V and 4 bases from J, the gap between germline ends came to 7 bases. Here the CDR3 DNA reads TGTGCCAGTAGTATTAAGGGTTACGAGCAGTACTTC. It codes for CASSIKGYEQYF.

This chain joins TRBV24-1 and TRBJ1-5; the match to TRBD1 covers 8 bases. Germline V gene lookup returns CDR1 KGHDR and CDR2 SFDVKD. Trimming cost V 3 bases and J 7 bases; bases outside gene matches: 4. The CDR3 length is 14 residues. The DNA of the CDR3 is TGTGCCACCAGTGATGGGGCAGGGGGCCAGCCCCAGCATTTT. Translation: CATSDGAGGQPQHF.

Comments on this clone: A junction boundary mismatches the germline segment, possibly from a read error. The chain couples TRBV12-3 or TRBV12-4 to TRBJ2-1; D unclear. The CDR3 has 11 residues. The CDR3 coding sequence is TGTGCCAGCAGTTTTGGGCCTGAGGAGTTCTTC. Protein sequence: CASSFGPEEFF.

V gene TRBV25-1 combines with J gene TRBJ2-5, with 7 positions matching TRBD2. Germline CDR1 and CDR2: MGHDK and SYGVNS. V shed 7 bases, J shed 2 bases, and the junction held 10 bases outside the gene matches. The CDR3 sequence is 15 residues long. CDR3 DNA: TGTGCCAGCACAATCTCCCGGGGGGATCAAGAGACCCAGTACTTC. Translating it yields CASTISRGDQETQYF.

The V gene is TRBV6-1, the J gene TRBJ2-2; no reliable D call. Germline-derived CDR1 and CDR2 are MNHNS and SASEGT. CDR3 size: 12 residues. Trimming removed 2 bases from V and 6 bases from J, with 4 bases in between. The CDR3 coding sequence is TGTGCCAGCAGTGAAATTGCCGGGGAGCTGTTTTTT. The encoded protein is CASSEIAGELFF.

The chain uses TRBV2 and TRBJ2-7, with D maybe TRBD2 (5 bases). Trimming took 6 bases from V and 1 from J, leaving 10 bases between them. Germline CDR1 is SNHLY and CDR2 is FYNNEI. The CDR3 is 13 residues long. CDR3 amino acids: CASRRRGSYEQYF. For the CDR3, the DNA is TGTGCCAGCAGAAGAAGAGGGTCCTACGAGCAGTACTTC.

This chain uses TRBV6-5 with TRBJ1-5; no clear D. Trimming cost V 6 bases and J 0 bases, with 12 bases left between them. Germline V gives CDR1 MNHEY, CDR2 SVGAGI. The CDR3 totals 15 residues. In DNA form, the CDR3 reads TGTGCCAGCAGCCCAAATCCAGGTAGCAATCAGCCCCAGCATTTT. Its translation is CASSPNPGSNQPQHF.

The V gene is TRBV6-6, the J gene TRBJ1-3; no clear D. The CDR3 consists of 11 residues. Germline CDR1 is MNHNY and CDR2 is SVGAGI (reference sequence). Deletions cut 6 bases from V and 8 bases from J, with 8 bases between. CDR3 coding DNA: TGTGCCAGCAGCCTTCTCCACACCATATATTTT. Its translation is CASSLLHTIYF.

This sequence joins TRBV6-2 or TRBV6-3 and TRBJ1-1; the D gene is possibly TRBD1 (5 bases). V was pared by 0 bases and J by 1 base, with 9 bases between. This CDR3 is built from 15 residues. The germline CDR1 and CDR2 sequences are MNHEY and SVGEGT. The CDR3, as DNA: TGTGCCAGCAGTTACTCTTGGGGCCCGAACACTGAAGCTTTCTTT. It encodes CASSYSWGPNTEAFF.

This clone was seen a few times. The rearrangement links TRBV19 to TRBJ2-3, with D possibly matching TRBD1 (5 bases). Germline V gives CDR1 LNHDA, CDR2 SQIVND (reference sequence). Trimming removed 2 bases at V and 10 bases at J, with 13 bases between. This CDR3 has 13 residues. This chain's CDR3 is CASSISAGKSQYF. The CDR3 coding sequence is TGTGCCAGTAGTATAAGTGCAGGGAAGTCGCAGTATTTT.

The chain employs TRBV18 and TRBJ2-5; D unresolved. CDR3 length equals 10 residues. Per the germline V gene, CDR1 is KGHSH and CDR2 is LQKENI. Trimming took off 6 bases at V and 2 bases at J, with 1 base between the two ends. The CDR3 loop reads CASSQETQYF. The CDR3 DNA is TGTGCCAGCTCGCAAGAGACCCAGTACTTC.

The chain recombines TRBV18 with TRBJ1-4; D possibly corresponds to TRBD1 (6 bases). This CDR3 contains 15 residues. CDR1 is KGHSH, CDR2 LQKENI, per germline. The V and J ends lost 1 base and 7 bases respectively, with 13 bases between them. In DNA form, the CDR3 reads TGTGCCAGCTCACCACAGGGGGGGTTCGGTGAAAAACTGTTTTTT. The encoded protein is CASSPQGGFGEKLFF.

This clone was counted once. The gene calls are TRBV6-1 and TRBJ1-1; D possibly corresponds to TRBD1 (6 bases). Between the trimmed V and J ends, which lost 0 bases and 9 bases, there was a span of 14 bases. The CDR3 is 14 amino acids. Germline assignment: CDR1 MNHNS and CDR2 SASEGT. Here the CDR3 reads CASSEAFLGGQAFF. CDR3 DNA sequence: TGTGCCAGCAGTGAAGCGTTTCTTGGGGGGCAAGCTTTCTTT.

The CDR3 loop reads CASSILAGYNEQFF. The DNA for the CDR3 is TGTGCCAGCAGCATACTAGCGGGATACAATGAGCAGTTCTTC. The chain carries TRBV27 and TRBJ2-1; 10 positions match TRBD2. The germline gives CDR1 MNHEY, CDR2 SMNVEV (reference sequence). Trimming cost V 6 bases and J 4 bases; bases outside gene matches: 3. The CDR3 covers 14 residues.

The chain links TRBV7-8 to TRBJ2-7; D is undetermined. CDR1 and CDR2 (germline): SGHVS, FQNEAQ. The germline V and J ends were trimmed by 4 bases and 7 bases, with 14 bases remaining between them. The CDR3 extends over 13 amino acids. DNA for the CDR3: TGTGCCAGCAGCTCCGTCCCGGGTCAAGAGCAGTACTTC. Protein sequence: CASSSVPGQEQYF.

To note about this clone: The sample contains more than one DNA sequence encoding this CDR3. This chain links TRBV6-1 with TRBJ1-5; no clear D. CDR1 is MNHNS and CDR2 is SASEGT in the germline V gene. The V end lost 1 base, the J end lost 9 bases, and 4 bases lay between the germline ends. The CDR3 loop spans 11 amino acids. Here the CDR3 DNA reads TGTGCCAGCAGTGAAGATCGGCCCCAGCATTTT. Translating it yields CASSEDRPQHF.

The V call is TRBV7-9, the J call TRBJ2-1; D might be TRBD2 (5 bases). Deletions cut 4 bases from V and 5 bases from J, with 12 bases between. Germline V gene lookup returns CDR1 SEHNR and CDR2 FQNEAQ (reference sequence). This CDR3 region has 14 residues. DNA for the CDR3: TGTGCCAGCAGCTGGACTTCATCACACAATGAGCAGTTCTTC. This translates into CASSWTSSHNEQFF.

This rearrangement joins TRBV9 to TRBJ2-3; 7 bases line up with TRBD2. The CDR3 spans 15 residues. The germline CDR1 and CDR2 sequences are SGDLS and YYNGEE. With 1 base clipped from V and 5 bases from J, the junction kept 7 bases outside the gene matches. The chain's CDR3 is CASSVSGVRGDTQYF. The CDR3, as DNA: TGTGCCAGCAGCGTAAGCGGGGTACGGGGAGATACGCAGTATTTT.

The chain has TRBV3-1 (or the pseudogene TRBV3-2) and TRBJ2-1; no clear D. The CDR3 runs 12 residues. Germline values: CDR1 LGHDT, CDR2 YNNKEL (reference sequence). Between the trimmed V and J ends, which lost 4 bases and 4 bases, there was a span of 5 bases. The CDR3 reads CASSPRYNEQFF. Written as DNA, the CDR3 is TGTGCCAGCAGCCCCCGATACAATGAGCAGTTCTTC.

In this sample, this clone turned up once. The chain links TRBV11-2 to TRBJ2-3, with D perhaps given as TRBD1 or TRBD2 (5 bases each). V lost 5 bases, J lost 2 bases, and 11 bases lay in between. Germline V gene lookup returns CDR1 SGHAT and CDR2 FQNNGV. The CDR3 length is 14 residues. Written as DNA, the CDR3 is TGTGCCAGCAGCCCCGGGGCCAACACAGATACGCAGTATTTT. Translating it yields CASSPGANTDTQYF.

The CDR3: CASRRAGGLFRVTEAFF. The CDR3 nucleotides are TGTGCCAGCAGGCGTGCAGGGGGCCTCTTTAGAGTCACTGAAGCTTTCTTT. The chain joins TRBV28 to TRBJ1-1, with 8 bases lining up with TRBD1. The CDR3 runs to 17 residues. Germline CDR1 MDHEN, CDR2 SYDVKM. The V segment lost 6 bases and the J segment 4 bases; nucleotides outside the gene matches: 16.

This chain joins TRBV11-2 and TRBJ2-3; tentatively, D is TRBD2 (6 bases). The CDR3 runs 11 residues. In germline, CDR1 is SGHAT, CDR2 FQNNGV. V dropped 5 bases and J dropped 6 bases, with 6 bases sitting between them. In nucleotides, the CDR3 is TGTGCCAGCAGCCGGGGGGATACGCAGTATTTT. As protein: CASSRGDTQYF.

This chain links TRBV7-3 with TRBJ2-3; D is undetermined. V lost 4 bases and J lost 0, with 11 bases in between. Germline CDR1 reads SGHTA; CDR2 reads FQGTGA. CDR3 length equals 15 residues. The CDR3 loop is CASSSTHWSTDTQYF. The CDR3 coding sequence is TGTGCCAGCAGCTCGACGCACTGGAGCACAGATACGCAGTATTTT.

This CDR3 reads CASSPEGGTSYGYTF. DNA of the CDR3: TGTGCCAGCAGCCCCGAAGGGGGAACATCCTATGGCTACACCTTC. This sequence joins TRBV9 and TRBJ1-2, with D maybe TRBD1 (6 bases). Trimming cost V 4 bases and J 4 bases, with 17 bases left between them. This CDR3 comprises 15 residues. Germline V CDR1 and CDR2: SGDLS, YYNGEE.